A selection of T cell receptor beta chains follows, all from one sample in a study of blood T cell repertoires in COVID-19. Here immunoSEQ multiplex PCR was the method, and the copy in TCRdb shows in-frame clones only, minus some. In the table there are roughly 150,000 clones, approximately 80% of which are singletons. What was sequenced was PBMCs or T cells enriched from blood (not recorded which). Receptors were obtained from a man between 65 and 80 years old who had been exposed to COVID-19. Each CDR3 is given with its conserved first and last residue. Each record gives: clone size, J gene, D gene, V gene, CDR3 DNA, CDR3 protein. The D gene is left open where the match is weak. Clone size is not always given. Where it is, it says once, few, many or a class for expanded clones.

>once|TRBJ2-1|TRBD2|TRBV20-1
TGCAGTGCTAGTCGTCTAGCGGCTTACAATGAGCAGTTCTTC
CSASRLAAYNEQFF
>-|TRBJ1-6|TRBD1|TRBV11-2
TGTGCCAGCAGGTTACCCGGGACAGCTAATTCACCCCTCCACTTT
CASRLPGTANSPLHF
>-|TRBJ2-6|-|TRBV6-1
TGTGCCAGCAGTGAAGGAGGGCCCAACGTCCTGACTTTC
CASSEGGPNVLTF
>-|TRBJ1-1|-|TRBV29-1
TGCAGCGTTGTTACAGGGAGAAACACTGAAGCTTTCTTT
CSVVTGRNTEAFF
>-|TRBJ2-5|-|TRBV7-2
TGTGCCAGCAGCTCAGGCCTATGGGAGGAGACCCAGTACTTC
CASSSGLWEETQYF
>-|TRBJ2-5|-|TRBV7-8
TGTGCCAGCAGCTTAGAACAGATTGTAGTTACCCAGTACTTC
CASSLEQIVVTQYF
>-|TRBJ1-2|-|TRBV19
TGTGCCAGTTTTGCGGGGCTATGGAATGGCTACACCTTC
CASFAGLWNGYTF
>-|TRBJ1-5|-|TRBV5-1
TGCGCCAGCAGCCTGGCGGACAGAAGTAGCAATCAGCCCCAGCATTTT
CASSLADRSSNQPQHF
>-|TRBJ2-2|-|TRBV29-1
TGCAGCGTTGGGGCTAGCCTCGCCGGGGAGCTGTTTTTT
CSVGASLAGELFF
>-|TRBJ2-1|TRBD2|TRBV19
TGTGCCAGTAGTGCGGGACTAGCGGGGTACAATGAGCAGTTCTTC
CASSAGLAGYNEQFF
>-|TRBJ2-7|TRBD1|TRBV27
TGTGCCAGCAGTCCCCAGTACCCGGGACAGGCGGACGAGCAGTACTTC
CASSPQYPGQADEQYF
>-|TRBJ1-5|-|TRBV10-2
TGCGCCAGCAGCGGTGCTCCGTGGCAGCCCCAGCATTTT
CASSGAPWQPQHF
>-|TRBJ1-6|TRBD1|TRBV4-3
TGCGCCAGCAGCCCCGGGACAGGGGGCGTCCAAAGGGTTTCACCCCTCCACTTT
CASSPGTGGVQRVSPLHF
>-|TRBJ1-4|-|TRBV28
TGTGCCAGCAGTCACACGGAGGGAGAACTGTTTTTT
CASSHTEGELFF
>-|TRBJ2-7|TRBD2|TRBV6-5
TGTGCCAGCACCTCCGGGGGGGGCAAGCTCGAGCAGTACTTC
CASTSGGGKLEQYF
>-|TRBJ1-4|-|TRBV2
TGTGCCAGCAGTGCCGGGGGAACTAATGAAAAACTGTTTTTT
CASSAGGTNEKLFF